The rows below give T cell receptor beta chains drawn from one sample of a study of T cell responses to AZD1222 COVID-19 vaccine. TCRdb's copy holds only in-frame clones and misses some; the assay was immunoSEQ multiplex PCR. Altogether some 130,000 clones are present, about 88% being singletons, with the ten largest covering approximately 19%. The specimen was peripheral blood, collected on day 0 of MenACWY control vaccination. The receptors stem from an adult in good health. The conserved cysteine and the conserved F or W are not part of the CDR3 here. The order of the fields is V gene, D gene, CDR3 protein. A D gene is named only where the DNA matches it firmly.

V gene: TRBV9
D gene: NA
CDR3 protein: ASSTGSPGFYGYT

V gene: TRBV5-1
D gene: NA
CDR3 protein: ASSKWSDSYEQY

V gene: TRBV19
D gene: NA
CDR3 protein: ASSSIGNPPREQY

V gene: TRBV30
D gene: TRBD1
CDR3 protein: AWSAWTGRGTNEKLF

V gene: TRBV28
D gene: NA
CDR3 protein: ASSLDYEQY

V gene: TRBV5-5
D gene: NA
CDR3 protein: ASSSNQETQY

V gene: TRBV2
D gene: NA
CDR3 protein: ASSDLSGGVYEQY

V gene: TRBV5-5
D gene: NA
CDR3 protein: ASSLDFWTSGELF

V gene: TRBV18
D gene: NA
CDR3 protein: ASSRGSGANVLT

V gene: TRBV24-1
D gene: NA
CDR3 protein: ATSEAFSYEQY

V gene: TRBV5-5
D gene: TRBD1
CDR3 protein: ASSLGTGLSETQY

V gene: TRBV9
D gene: NA
CDR3 protein: ASSVGAANEKLF

V gene: TRBV23-1
D gene: TRBD1
CDR3 protein: ASSHLFRDRVTDTQY

V gene: TRBV7-9
D gene: TRBD1
CDR3 protein: ASSLGRGLYNEQF

V gene: TRBV9
D gene: NA
CDR3 protein: ASSVSMHSGANVLT

V gene: TRBV19
D gene: NA
CDR3 protein: ASRASRGSYEQY